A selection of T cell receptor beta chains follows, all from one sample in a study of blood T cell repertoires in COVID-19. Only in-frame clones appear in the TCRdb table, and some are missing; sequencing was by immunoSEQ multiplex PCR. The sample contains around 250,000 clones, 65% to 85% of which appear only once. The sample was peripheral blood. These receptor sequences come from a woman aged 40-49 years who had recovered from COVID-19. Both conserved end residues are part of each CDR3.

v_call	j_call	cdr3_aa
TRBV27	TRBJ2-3	CASSDTGGVLYTQYF
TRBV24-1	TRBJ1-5	CATGSGSHNQPQHF
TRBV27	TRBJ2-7	CASSAGYEQYF
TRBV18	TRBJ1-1	CASSPRQGGTEAFF
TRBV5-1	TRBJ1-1	CASNKQGANTEAFF
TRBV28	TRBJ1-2	CASGPNYGYTF
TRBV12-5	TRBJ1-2	CASGLGGYGYTF
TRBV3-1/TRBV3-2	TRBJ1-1	CASSQVRGNMNTEAFF
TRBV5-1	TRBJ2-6	CASSFQAAQTGANVLTF
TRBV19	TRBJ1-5	CASSALTGILDQPQHF
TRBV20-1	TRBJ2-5	CSASPADRKYLQETQYF
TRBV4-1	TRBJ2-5	CASSGKTGLNQETQYF
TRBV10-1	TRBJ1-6	CASSESQGNSPLHF
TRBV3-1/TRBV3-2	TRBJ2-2	CASRPHGGGYNTGELFF
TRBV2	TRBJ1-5	CATQYRRGQPQHF
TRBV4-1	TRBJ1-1	CASSRGQGRGLPSEAFF
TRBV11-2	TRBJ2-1	CASSLALGSYNEQFF